There are many counts of the clone carrying this T cell receptor (beta chain). Regions amplified from RNA transcripts were the TCR beta CDR3 regions. HTBI primers were employed in a first-round RT-PCR of the TCR CDR3. Using its own MiXCR run on the multiplex PCR reads, TCRdb lists one record per CDR3 protein. The table has approximately 380,000 distinct CDR3 sequences, approximately 20% seen once. This specimen comes from a study of T cells in Graves' hyperthyroidism and ophthalmopathy. Germline CDR1 SGHVS, CDR2 FNYEAQ. The CDR3 covers 15 residues. The ends lost 1 base at V and 2 bases at J; junction bases unmatched: 2.

The sequence came from a young woman with Graves' hyperthyroidism. Specimen: blood. The chain couples TRBV7-6 to TRBJ2-7; 10 nucleotides match TRBD2. In DNA form, the CDR3 reads TGTGCCAGCAGCTTAGGGACTAGCGGACCCTACGAGCAGTACTTC. This encodes CASSLGTSGPYEQYF.